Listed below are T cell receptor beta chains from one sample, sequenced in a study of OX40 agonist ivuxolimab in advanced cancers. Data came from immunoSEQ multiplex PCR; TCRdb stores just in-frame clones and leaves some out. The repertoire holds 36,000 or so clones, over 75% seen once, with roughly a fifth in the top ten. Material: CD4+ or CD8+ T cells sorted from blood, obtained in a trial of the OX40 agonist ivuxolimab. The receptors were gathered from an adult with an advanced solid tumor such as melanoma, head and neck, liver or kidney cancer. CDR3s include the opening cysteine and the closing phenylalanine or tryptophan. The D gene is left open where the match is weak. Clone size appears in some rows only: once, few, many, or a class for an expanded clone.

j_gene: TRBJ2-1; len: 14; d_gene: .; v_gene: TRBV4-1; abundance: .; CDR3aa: CASSQGLVWTEQFF; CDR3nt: TGCGCCAGCAGCCAAGGACTAGTTTGGACTGAGCAGTTCTTC
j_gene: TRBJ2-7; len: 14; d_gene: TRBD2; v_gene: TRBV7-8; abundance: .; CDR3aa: CASSSSGVSYEQYF; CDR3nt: TGTGCCAGCAGCTCTAGCGGAGTTAGCTACGAGCAGTACTTC
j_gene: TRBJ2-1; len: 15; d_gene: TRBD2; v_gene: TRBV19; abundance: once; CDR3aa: CASSISGTSASEQFF; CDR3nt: TGTGCCAGTAGTATTTCCGGGACTAGCGCTTCCGAGCAGTTCTTC
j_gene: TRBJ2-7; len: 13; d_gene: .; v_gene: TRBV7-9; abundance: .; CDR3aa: CASSRAGGYEQYF; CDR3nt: TGTGCCAGCAGCCGCGCCGGGGGCTACGAGCAGTACTTC
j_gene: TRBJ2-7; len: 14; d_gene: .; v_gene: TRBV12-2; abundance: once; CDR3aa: CASRLAQAAYEQYF; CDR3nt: TGTGCAAGTCGCTTAGCTCAAGCCGCCTACGAGCAGTACTTC
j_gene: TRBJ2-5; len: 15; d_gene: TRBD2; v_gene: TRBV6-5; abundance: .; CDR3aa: CASAGLAGGLETQYF; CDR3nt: TGTGCCAGCGCGGGACTAGCGGGGGGGTTGGAGACCCAGTACTTC
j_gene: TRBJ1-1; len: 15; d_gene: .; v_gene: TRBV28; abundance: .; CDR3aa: CASSQYPDSNTEAFF; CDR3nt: TGTGCCAGCAGCCAATACCCGGACAGCAACACTGAAGCTTTCTTT
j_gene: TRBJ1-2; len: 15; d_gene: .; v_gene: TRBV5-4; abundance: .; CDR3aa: CASSPFTRSNYGYTF; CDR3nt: TGTGCCAGCAGCCCTTTCACAAGAAGTAACTATGGCTACACCTTC
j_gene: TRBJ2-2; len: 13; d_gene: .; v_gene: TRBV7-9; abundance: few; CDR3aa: CASRQGSTGELFF; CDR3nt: TGTGCCAGCAGGCAGGGAAGCACCGGGGAGCTGTTTTTT
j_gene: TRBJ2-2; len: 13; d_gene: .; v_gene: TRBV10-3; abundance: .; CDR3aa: CAIGGGNTGELFF; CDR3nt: TGTGCCATCGGGGGTGGAAACACCGGGGAGCTGTTTTTT
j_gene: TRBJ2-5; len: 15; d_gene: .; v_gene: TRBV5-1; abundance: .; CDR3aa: CASSDPGDLQETQYF; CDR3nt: TGCGCCAGCAGCGACCCCGGGGACCTTCAAGAGACCCAGTACTTC
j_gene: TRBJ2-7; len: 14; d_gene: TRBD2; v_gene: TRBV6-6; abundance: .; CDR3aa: CASRLAGASYEQYF; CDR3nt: TGTGCCAGCAGGCTAGCGGGAGCCTCCTACGAGCAGTACTTC
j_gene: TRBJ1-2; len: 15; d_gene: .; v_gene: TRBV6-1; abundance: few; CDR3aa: CASSAYPQPLDGYTF; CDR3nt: TGTGCCAGCAGTGCGTATCCCCAGCCCCTGGATGGCTACACCTTC
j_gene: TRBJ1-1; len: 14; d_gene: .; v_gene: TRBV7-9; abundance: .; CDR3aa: CASSLATGVAEAFF; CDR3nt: TGTGCCAGCAGCTTAGCGACGGGGGTCGCTGAAGCTTTCTTT
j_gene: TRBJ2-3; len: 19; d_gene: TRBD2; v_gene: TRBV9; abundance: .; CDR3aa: CASSEGLAGIGIFTDTQYF; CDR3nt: TGTGCCAGCAGCGAGGGACTAGCGGGAATAGGAATCTTCACAGATACGCAGTATTTT
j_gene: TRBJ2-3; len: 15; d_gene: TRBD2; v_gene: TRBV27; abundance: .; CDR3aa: CASTLGGSSTDTQYF; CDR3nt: TGTGCCAGCACCCTCGGGGGGTCTAGCACAGATACGCAGTATTTT
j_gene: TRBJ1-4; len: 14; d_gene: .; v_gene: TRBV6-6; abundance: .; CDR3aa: CASSYSVSNEKLFF; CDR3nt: TGTGCCAGCAGTTATAGTGTATCTAATGAAAAACTGTTTTTT
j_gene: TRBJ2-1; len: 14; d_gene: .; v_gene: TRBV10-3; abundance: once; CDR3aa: CAIGPPGSYNEQFF; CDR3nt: TGTGCCATCGGCCCTCCCGGCTCCTACAATGAGCAGTTCTTC
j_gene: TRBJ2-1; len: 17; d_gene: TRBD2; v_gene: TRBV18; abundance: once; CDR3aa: CASSPTVEREPYNEQFF; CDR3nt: TGTGCCAGCTCACCCACGGTGGAGCGGGAGCCTTACAATGAGCAGTTCTTC
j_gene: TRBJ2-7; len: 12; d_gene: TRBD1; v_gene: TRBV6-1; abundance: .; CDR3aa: CASTWDSYEQYF; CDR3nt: TGTGCCAGCACCTGGGACAGCTACGAGCAGTACTTC
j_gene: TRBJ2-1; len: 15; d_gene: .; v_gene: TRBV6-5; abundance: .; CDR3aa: CASGWKTGSYNEQFF; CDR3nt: TGTGCCAGCGGATGGAAAACAGGGTCCTACAATGAGCAGTTCTTC
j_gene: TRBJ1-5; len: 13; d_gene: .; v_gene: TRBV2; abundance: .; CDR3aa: CASSSYSNQPQHF; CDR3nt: TGTGCCAGCAGCAGCTATAGCAATCAGCCCCAGCATTTT
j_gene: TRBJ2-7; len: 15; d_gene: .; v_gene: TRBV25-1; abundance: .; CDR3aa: CASSEREGLSYEQYF; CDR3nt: TGTGCCAGCAGTGAAAGAGAGGGACTTTCCTACGAGCAGTACTTC
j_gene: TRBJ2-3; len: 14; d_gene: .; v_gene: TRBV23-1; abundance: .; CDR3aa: CARRTPREPDTQYF; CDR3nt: TGCGCCAGGCGGACCCCGAGGGAACCGGATACGCAGTATTTT
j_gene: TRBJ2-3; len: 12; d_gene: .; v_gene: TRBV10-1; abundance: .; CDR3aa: CASSDREDTQYF; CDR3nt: TGCGCCAGCAGTGACCGGGAGGATACGCAGTATTTT
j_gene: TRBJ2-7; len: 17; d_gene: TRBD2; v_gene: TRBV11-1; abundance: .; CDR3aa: CASSLSPLAGVLHEQYF; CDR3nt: TGTGCCAGCAGCTTAAGTCCCCTGGCGGGGGTTCTACACGAGCAGTACTTC
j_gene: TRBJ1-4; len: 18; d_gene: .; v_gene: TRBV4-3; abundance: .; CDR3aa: CASSQEFRGGGANEKLFF; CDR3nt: TGCGCCAGCAGCCAAGAGTTCCGCGGGGGAGGGGCTAATGAAAAACTGTTTTTT
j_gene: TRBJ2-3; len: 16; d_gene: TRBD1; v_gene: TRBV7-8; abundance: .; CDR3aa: CASSLTGTGLTDTQYF; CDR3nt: TGTGCCAGCAGCCTTACCGGGACAGGCCTCACAGATACGCAGTATTTT
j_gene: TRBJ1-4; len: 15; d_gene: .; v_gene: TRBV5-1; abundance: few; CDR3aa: CASSLGTATNEKLFF; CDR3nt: TGCGCCAGCAGCCTTGGGACTGCAACTAATGAAAAACTGTTTTTT
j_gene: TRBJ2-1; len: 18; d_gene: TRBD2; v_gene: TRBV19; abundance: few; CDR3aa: CASSTYSTSEKGYNEQFF; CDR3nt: TGTGCCAGTAGCACCTACTCGACTAGCGAGAAGGGTTACAATGAGCAGTTCTTC
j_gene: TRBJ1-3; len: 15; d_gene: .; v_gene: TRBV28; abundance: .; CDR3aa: CASSFSRTSGNTIYF; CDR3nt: TGTGCCAGCAGTTTTTCGCGTACTTCTGGAAACACCATATATTTT
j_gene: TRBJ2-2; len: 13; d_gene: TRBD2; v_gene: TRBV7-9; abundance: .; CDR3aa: CASSPGLAGELFF; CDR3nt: TGTGCCAGCAGCCCGGGACTAGCCGGGGAGCTGTTTTTT
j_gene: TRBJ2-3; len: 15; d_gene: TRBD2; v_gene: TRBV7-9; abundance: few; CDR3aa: CATIREGQLTDTQYF; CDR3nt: TGTGCCACCATCCGGGAGGGCCAGCTAACAGATACGCAGTATTTT
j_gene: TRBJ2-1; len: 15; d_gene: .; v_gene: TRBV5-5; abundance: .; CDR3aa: CASSLTRSPYNEQFF; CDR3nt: TGTGCCAGCAGCTTAACTAGGTCCCCCTACAATGAGCAGTTCTTC
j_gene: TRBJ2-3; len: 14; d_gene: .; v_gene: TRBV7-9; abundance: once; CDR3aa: CASSLVGSTDTQYF; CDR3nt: TGTGCCAGCAGCTTAGTAGGAAGCACAGATACGCAGTATTTT
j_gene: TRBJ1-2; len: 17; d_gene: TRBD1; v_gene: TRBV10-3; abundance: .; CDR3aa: CAISEFWDRGRDYGYTF; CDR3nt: TGTGCCATCAGTGAGTTTTGGGACAGGGGGCGCGACTATGGCTACACCTTC
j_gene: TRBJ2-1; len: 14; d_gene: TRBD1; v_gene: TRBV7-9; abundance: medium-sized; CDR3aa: CASSPQTGIPEQFF; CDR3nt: TGTGCCAGCAGCCCCCAGACAGGGATCCCTGAGCAGTTCTTC
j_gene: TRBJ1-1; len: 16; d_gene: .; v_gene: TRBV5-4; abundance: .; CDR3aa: CASSLSYGPTDTEAFF; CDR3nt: TGTGCCAGCAGCTTGAGTTATGGGCCTACGGACACTGAAGCTTTCTTT
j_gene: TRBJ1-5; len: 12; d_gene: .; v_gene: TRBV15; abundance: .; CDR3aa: CATSRADQPQHF; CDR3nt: TGTGCCACCAGCAGAGCGGATCAGCCCCAGCATTTT
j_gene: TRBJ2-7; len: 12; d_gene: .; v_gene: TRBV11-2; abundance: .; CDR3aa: CASSPLWYEQYF; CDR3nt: TGTGCCAGCAGCCCCTTATGGTACGAGCAGTACTTC
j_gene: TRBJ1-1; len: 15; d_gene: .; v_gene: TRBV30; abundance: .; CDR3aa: CAWSEARGRNTEAFF; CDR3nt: TGTGCCTGGAGTGAAGCCAGGGGCCGGAACACTGAAGCTTTCTTT
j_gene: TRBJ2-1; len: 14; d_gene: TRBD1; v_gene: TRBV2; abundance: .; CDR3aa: CASSGDRGVDEQFF; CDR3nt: TGTGCCAGCAGTGGGGACAGGGGAGTTGATGAGCAGTTCTTC
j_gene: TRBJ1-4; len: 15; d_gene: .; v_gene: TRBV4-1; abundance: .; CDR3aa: CASSQVMEFNEKLFF; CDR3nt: TGCGCCAGCAGCCAAGTAATGGAATTTAATGAAAAACTGTTTTTT
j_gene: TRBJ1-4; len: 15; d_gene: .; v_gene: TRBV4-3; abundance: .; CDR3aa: CASSQDLWEGEKLFF; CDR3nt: TGCGCCAGCAGCCAAGACTTGTGGGAGGGAGAAAAACTGTTTTTT
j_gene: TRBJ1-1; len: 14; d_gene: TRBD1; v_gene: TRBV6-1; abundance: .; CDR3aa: CASSQGQGNTEAFF; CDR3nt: TGTGCCAGCAGCCAGGGACAGGGGAACACTGAAGCTTTCTTT
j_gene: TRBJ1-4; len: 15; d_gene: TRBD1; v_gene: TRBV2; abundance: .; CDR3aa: CASMPGTGRNEKLFF; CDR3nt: TGTGCCAGCATGCCCGGGACAGGCCGTAATGAAAAACTGTTTTTT
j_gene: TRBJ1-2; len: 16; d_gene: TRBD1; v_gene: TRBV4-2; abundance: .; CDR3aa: CASSQESLDRSRGYTF; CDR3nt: TGTGCCAGCAGCCAAGAATCCCTGGACAGGTCCCGTGGCTACACCTTC
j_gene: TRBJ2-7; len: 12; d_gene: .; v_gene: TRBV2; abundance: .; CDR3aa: CASSETQYEQYF; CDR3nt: TGTGCCAGCAGTGAAACCCAATACGAGCAGTACTTC
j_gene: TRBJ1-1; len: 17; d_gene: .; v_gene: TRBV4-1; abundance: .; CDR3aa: CASSQEVLGPINTEAFF; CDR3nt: TGCGCCAGCAGCCAAGAGGTGTTGGGACCCATCAACACTGAAGCTTTCTTT
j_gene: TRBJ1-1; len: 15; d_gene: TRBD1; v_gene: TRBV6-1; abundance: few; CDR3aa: CASNLWTGMNTEAFF; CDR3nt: TGTGCCAGCAACCTTTGGACAGGGATGAACACTGAAGCTTTCTTT
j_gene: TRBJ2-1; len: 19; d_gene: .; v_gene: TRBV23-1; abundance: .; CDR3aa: CASSQASPGQLIPDNEQFF; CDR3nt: TGCGCCAGCAGTCAAGCTTCCCCGGGACAACTAATACCCGACAATGAGCAGTTCTTC
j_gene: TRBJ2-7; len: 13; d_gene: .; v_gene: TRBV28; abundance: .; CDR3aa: CASSLSGFYEQYF; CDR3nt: TGTGCCAGCAGTTTATCAGGGTTCTACGAGCAGTACTTC
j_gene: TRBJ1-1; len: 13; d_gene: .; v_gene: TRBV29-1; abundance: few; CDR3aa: CSVEDGLGTEAFF; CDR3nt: TGCAGCGTTGAAGACGGGCTGGGGACTGAAGCTTTCTTT
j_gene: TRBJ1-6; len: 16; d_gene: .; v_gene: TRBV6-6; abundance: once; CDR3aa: CASSYLGTDYNSPLHF; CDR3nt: TGTGCCAGCAGTTACCTCGGGACGGATTATAATTCACCCCTCCACTTT
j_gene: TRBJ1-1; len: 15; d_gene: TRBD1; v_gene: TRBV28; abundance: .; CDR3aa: CASSLTSGGDTEAFF; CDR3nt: TGTGCCAGCAGTTTGACTTCAGGGGGAGACACTGAAGCTTTCTTT
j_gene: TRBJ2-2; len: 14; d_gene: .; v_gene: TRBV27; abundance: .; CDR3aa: CASSSTQGFGELFF; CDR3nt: TGTGCCAGCAGCTCAACCCAGGGGTTCGGGGAGCTGTTTTTT
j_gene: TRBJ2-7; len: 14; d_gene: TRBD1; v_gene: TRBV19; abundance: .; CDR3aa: CASSIGTGVHEQYF; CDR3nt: TGTGCCAGTAGTATTGGGACAGGGGTCCACGAGCAGTACTTC
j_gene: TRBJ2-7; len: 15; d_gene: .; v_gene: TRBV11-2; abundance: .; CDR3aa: CATQFGARSTYEQYF; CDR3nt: TGTGCCACCCAGTTCGGGGCTCGATCAACCTACGAGCAGTACTTC
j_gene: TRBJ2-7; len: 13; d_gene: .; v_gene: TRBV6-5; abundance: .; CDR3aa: CASSYLKGYEQYF; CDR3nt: TGTGCCAGCAGTTACTTGAAAGGGTACGAGCAGTACTTC
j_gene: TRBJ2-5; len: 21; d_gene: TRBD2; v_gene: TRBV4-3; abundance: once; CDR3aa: CASSQALGLAGGPSDQETQYF; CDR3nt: TGCGCCAGCAGCCAAGCCCTCGGACTAGCGGGGGGGCCGTCCGACCAAGAGACCCAGTACTTC